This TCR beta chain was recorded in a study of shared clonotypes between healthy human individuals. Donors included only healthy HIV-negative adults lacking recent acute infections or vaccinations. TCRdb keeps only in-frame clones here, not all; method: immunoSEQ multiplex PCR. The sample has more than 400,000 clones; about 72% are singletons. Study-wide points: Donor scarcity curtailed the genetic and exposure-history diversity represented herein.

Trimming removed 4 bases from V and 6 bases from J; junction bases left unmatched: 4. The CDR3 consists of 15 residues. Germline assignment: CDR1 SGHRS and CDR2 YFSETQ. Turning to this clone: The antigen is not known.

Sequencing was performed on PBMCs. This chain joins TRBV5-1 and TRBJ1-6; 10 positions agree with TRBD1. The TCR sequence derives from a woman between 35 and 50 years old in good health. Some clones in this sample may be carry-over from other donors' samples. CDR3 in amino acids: CASSIGQGGNSPLHF. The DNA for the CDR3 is TGCGCCAGCAGCATAGGACAGGGGGGTAATTCACCCCTCCACTTT.